This TCR beta chain was found in a study of shared clonotypes between healthy human individuals. The overall study: There were three CD4 naive, three CD4 memory, two CD8 naive and one CD8 memory plates per donor.

There were only Caucasian adults among the donors, and all lived in Nashville, Tennessee. Naive CD4+ cells were CD45RA-selected; the remaining cells were memory. The CDR3 has 14 residues. Trimming cost V 3 bases and J 1 base, with 10 bases left between them. Germline V gene data show CDR1 as MNHNS and CDR2 as SASEGT. Produced via immunoSEQ multiplex PCR; TCRdb's table is partial and in-frame only. Of 2,500,000 or so clones detected, approximately 90% appear once; the ten largest clones hold over 0.12%. Sequencing input: naive CD4+ T cells sorted from blood. Subset indicated: CD45RA+ positively selected. The receptor comes from a man aged 18 to 30 in good health. The chain carries TRBV6-1 and TRBJ2-7; unclear D gene. DNA for the CDR3: TGTGCCAGCAGTGACAGACAATTATCCTACGAGCAGTACTTC. The encoded protein is CASSDRQLSYEQYF.